This is a list of T cell receptor beta chains from one sample in a study of monozygotic twins with inflammatory bowel disease. No DNA is given; TCRdb re-called the 5' RACE reads and lists each CDR3 protein once. The sample spans about 350,000 distinct CDR3 sequences; the ten largest clones claim roughly 2%. The sequenced material came from blood. These receptors were obtained from a human donor with ulcerative colitis or Crohn's disease, or a healthy co-twin of an affected twin (not recorded which). CDR3s include the opening cysteine and the closing phenylalanine or tryptophan.

v_call: TRBV20-1
j_call: TRBJ2-3
cdr3_aa: CSARDGKGGTDTQYF

v_call: TRBV7-9
j_call: TRBJ2-1
cdr3_aa: CASSLGDNNNEQFF

v_call: TRBV10-3
j_call: TRBJ1-5
cdr3_aa: CAIMLDRDQPQHF

v_call: TRBV30
j_call: TRBJ2-2
cdr3_aa: CAWDRRGADTGELFF

v_call: TRBV5-1
j_call: TRBJ1-4
cdr3_aa: CASRAMGTENEKLIF

v_call: TRBV27
j_call: TRBJ2-3
cdr3_aa: CASSLKGATDTQYF

v_call: TRBV5-1
j_call: TRBJ2-6
cdr3_aa: CASSLREGSGANVLTF

v_call: TRBV7-6
j_call: TRBJ2-7
cdr3_aa: CASSSSGGGGSYEQYF

v_call: TRBV12-3/TRBV12-4
j_call: TRBJ1-2
cdr3_aa: CASSFTGTGGAASYGYTF

v_call: TRBV4-1
j_call: TRBJ2-5
cdr3_aa: CASSLLGGPGETQYF

v_call: TRBV6-1
j_call: TRBJ2-7
cdr3_aa: CASRLTGGTLYEQYF

v_call: TRBV20-1
j_call: TRBJ2-7
cdr3_aa: CSAPDRGSSYEQDF

v_call: TRBV28
j_call: TRBJ2-6
cdr3_aa: CASSLRSGVRRSGANVLTF

v_call: TRBV20-1
j_call: TRBJ2-5
cdr3_aa: CSARDPGGSETQYF

v_call: TRBV5-4
j_call: TRBJ1-1
cdr3_aa: CASSFGLPNTEAFF

v_call: TRBV19
j_call: TRBJ2-5
cdr3_aa: CASSTSRGVNQETQYF

v_call: TRBV5-1
j_call: TRBJ2-1
cdr3_aa: CASSLLGSGSYNEQFF

v_call: TRBV7-9
j_call: TRBJ1-4
cdr3_aa: CASSLARTRWEKLFF

v_call: TRBV5-1
j_call: TRBJ2-6
cdr3_aa: CASSLDAFSGANVLTF

v_call: TRBV4-1
j_call: TRBJ2-7
cdr3_aa: CASSPGRIPYEQYF

v_call: TRBV29-1
j_call: TRBJ2-1
cdr3_aa: CSVSVGYNEQFF

v_call: TRBV6-5
j_call: TRBJ2-1
cdr3_aa: CASSYASAGGTRNEQFF

v_call: TRBV29-1
j_call: TRBJ1-1
cdr3_aa: CSAHSGGLNTEAFF

v_call: TRBV9
j_call: TRBJ2-2
cdr3_aa: CASSVYLLAGGDTGELFF

v_call: TRBV5-4
j_call: TRBJ1-2
cdr3_aa: CASSYSGTGAPGYTF

v_call: TRBV6-1
j_call: TRBJ2-2
cdr3_aa: CASSPTSGGASTGELFF

v_call: TRBV27
j_call: TRBJ2-1
cdr3_aa: CASSPLAGEYNEQFF

v_call: TRBV19
j_call: TRBJ2-1
cdr3_aa: CASKTGASEQFF

v_call: TRBV5-1
j_call: TRBJ1-2
cdr3_aa: CASSPDKYGYTF

v_call: TRBV5-1
j_call: TRBJ2-2
cdr3_aa: CASSRAQSTTGELFF

v_call: TRBV5-5
j_call: TRBJ1-3
cdr3_aa: CASSLEQHSGNTIYF

v_call: TRBV20-1
j_call: TRBJ1-1
cdr3_aa: CSAILDTEAFF

v_call: TRBV2
j_call: TRBJ2-1
cdr3_aa: CASSEDYSSSYNEQFF

v_call: TRBV12-3/TRBV12-4
j_call: TRBJ1-6
cdr3_aa: CASSSRGAGNSPLHF

v_call: TRBV7-9
j_call: TRBJ2-7
cdr3_aa: CASSLPTGQEQYF

v_call: TRBV27
j_call: TRBJ2-1
cdr3_aa: CASSRQPLYNEQFF

v_call: TRBV7-2
j_call: TRBJ2-7
cdr3_aa: CASSLTSGSLYEQYF